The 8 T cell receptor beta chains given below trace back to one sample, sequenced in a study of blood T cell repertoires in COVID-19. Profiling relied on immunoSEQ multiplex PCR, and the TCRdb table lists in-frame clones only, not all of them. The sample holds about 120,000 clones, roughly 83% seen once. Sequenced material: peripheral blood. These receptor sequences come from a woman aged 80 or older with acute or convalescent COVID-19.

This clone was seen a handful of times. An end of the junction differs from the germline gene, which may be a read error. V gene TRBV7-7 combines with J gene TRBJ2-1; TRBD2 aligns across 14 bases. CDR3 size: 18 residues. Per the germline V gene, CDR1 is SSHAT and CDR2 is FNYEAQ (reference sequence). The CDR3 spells CASSLAIAGLAGVNEQFF. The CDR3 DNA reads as TGTGCTAGCAGCTTAGCGATAGCGGGACTAGCGGGAGTTAATGAGCAGTTCTTC.

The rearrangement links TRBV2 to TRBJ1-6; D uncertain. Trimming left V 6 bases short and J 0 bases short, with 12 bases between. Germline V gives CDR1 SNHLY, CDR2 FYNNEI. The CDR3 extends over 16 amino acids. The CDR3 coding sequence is TGTGCCAGCAGGGATTATTCTAGCTCCTATAATTCACCCCTCCACTTT. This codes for CASRDYSSSYNSPLHF.

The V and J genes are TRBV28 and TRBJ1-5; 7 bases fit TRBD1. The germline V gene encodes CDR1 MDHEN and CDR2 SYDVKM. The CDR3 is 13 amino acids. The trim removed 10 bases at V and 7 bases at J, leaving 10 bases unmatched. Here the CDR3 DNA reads TGTGCCACTGTCCGGACAGGAGGACAGCCCCAGCATTTT. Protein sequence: CATVRTGGQPQHF. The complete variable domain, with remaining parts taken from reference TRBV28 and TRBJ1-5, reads DVKVTQSSRYLVKRTGEKVFLECVQDMDHENMFWYRQDPGLGLRLIYFSYDVKMKEKGDIPEGYSVSREKKERFSLILESASTNQTSMYLCATVRTGGQPQHFGDGTRLSIL.

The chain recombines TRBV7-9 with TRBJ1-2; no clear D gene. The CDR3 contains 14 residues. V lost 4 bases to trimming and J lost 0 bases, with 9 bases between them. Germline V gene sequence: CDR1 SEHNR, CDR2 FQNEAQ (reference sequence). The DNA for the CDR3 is TGTGCCAGCAGCTCGTTCAGGTCTAACTATGGCTACACCTTC. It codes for CASSSFRSNYGYTF.

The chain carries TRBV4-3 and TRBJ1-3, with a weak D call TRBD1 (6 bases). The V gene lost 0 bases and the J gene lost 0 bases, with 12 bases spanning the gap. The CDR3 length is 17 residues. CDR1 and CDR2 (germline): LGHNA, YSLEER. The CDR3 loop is CASSQDGTSYSGNTIYF. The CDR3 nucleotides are TGCGCCAGCAGCCAAGATGGGACATCTTACTCTGGAAACACCATATATTTT.

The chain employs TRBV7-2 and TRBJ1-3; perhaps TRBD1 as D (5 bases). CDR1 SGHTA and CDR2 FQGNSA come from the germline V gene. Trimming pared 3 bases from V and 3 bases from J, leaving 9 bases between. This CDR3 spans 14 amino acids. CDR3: CASSFGGNGNTIYF. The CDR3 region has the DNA TGTGCCAGCAGCTTCGGGGGTAATGGAAACACCATATATTTT.

In DNA, the CDR3 is TGTGCCAGCAGCTTTGAGATGAGGTTAGCTCACGAGCAGTACTTC. This encodes CASSFEMRLAHEQYF. The chain joins TRBV27 to TRBJ2-7; D not resolved. The CDR3 has 15 amino acids. V gave up 6 bases and J gave up 5 bases, with 20 bases separating them. Looked up from germline, CDR1 is MNHEY and CDR2 is SMNVEV (reference sequence).

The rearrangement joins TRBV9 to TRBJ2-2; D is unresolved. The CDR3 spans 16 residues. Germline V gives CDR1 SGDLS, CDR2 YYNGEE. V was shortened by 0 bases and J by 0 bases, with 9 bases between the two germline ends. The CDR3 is CASSVALPPNTGELFF. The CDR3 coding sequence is TGTGCCAGCAGCGTAGCGCTACCTCCGAACACCGGGGAGCTGTTTTTT.